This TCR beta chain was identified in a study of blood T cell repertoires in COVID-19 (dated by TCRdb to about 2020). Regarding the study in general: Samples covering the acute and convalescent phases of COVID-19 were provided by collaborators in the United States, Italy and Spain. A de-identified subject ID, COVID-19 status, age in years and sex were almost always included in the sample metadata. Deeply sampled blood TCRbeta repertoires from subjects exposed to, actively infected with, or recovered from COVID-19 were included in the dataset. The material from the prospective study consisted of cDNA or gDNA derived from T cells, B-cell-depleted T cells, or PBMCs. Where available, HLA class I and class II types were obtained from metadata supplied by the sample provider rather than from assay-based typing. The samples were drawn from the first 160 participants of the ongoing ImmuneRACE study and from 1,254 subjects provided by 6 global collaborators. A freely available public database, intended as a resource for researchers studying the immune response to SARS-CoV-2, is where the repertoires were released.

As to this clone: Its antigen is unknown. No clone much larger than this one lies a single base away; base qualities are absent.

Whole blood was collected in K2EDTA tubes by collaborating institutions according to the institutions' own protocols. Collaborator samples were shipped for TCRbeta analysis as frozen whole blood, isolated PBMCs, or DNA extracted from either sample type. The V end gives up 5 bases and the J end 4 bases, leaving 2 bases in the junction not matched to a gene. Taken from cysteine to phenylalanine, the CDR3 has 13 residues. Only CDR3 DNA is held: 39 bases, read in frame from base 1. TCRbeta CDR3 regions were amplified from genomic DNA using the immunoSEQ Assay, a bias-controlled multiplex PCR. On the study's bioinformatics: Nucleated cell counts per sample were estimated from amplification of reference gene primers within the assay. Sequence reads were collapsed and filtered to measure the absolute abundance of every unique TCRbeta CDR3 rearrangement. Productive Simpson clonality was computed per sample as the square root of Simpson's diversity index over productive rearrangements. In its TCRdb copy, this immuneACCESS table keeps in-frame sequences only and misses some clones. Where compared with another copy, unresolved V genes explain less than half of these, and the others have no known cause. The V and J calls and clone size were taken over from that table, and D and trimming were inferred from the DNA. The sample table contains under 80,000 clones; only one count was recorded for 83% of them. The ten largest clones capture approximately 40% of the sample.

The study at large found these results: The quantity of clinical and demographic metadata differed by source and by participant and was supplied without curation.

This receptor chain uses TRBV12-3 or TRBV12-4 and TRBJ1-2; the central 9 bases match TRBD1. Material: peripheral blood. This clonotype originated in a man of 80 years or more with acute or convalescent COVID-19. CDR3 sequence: CASSTGQGYGYTF. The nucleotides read TGTGCCAGCAGTACGGGACAGGGCTATGGCTACACCTTC.